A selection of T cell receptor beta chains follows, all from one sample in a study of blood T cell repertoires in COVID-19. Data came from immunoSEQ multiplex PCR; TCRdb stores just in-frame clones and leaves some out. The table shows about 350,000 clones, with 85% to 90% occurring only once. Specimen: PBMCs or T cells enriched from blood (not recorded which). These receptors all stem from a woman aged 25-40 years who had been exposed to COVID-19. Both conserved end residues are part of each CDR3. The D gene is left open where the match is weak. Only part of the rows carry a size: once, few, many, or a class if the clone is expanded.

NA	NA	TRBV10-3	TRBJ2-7	TGTGCCATCAGTGATTGGGGGGACTACGAGCAGTACTTC	CAISDWGDYEQYF
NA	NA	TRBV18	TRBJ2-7	TGTGCCAGCTCACCGGGAGAAGAGCAGTACTTC	CASSPGEEQYF
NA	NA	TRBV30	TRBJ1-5	TGTGCCTGGACCCCTCGGGCCCAGCATTTT	CAWTPRAQHF
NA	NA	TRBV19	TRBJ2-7	TGTGCCAGTAGTATTAGCCGGGAGTCGGCGTACGAGCAGTACTTC	CASSISRESAYEQYF
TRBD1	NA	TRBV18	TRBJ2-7	TGTGCCAGCTCCCCTCGGACAGGGATCCACGAGCAGTACTTC	CASSPRTGIHEQYF
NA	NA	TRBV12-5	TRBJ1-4	TGTGCTAGTGGTTTGAGGGGGAATGAAAAACTGTTTTTT	CASGLRGNEKLFF
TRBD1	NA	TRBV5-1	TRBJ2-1	TGCGCCAGCAGCTTCGCGGGACAGGGCTACAATGAGCAGTTCTTC	CASSFAGQGYNEQFF
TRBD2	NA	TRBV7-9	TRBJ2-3	TGTGCCAGCAGCTCTCCCTCCCGTAGCGGGAGTGCAGATACGCAGTATTTT	CASSSPSRSGSADTQYF
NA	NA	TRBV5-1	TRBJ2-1	TGCGCCAGCAGCTTGGAGTCGAACTTCTACAATGAGCAGTTCTTC	CASSLESNFYNEQFF
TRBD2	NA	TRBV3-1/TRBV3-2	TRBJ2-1	TGTGCCAGCAGCCAACCGGGACTAGCACGGGAGCAGTTCTTC	CASSQPGLAREQFF
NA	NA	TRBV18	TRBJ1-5	TGTGCCAGCTCACCACAAGTCGGTGGCAATCAGCCCCAGCATTTT	CASSPQVGGNQPQHF
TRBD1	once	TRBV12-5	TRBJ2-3	TGTGCTAGTGCCCCGGGGGACAGGGAGGGAGATACGCAGTATTTT	CASAPGDREGDTQYF
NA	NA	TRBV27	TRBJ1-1	TGTGCCAGCAGTCTAAGGGGCGGGGGGAAGACTGAAGCTTTCTTT	CASSLRGGGKTEAFF
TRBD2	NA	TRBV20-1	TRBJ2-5	TGCAGTGCTAGTCGACTAGCGGGGAGCCAAGAGACCCAGTACTTC	CSASRLAGSQETQYF
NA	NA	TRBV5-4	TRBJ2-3	TGTGCCAGCAGTCCCGAGGGGGGGCGAGGTGGCACAGATACGCAGTATTTT	CASSPEGGRGGTDTQYF
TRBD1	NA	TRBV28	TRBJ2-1	TGTGCCAGCAGTGACGGGGGACAGGCTGACAATGAGCAGTTCTTC	CASSDGGQADNEQFF
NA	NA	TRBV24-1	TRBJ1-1	TGTGCCACCAGTGCCACCGGGGGTGGGAACACTGAAGCTTTCTTT	CATSATGGGNTEAFF
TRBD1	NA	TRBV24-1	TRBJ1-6	TGTGCCACCAGTGAGGGGGACAGCTCACCCCTCCACTTT	CATSEGDSSPLHF
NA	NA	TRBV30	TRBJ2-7	TGTGCCTGGAATAACTACTACGAGCAGTACTTC	CAWNNYYEQYF
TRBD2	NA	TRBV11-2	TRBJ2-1	TGTGCCAGCAGCGCTCCCGGACTAGCGGTCCATGAGCAGTTCTTC	CASSAPGLAVHEQFF
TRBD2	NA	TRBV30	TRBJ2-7	TGTGCCTGGAGGCGACTAGCGGGGGCCTCGGAGCAGTACTTC	CAWRRLAGASEQYF
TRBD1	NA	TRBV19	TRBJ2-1	TGTGCCAGTCGACTCCCCGGGACAGGGAGAGGGCATGAGCAGTTCTTC	CASRLPGTGRGHEQFF
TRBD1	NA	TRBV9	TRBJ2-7	TGTGCCAGCAGCGAGTCCGGGACAGGAACCTACGAGCAGTACTTC	CASSESGTGTYEQYF
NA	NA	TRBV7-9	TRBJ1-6	TGTGCCAGCAGCTTCGGCGGGGGCTCGGATAATTCACCCCTCCACTTT	CASSFGGGSDNSPLHF
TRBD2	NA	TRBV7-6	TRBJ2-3	TGTGCCAGCAGCTCGGGGACTAGCGGGAGTGGAACGCAGTATTTT	CASSSGTSGSGTQYF